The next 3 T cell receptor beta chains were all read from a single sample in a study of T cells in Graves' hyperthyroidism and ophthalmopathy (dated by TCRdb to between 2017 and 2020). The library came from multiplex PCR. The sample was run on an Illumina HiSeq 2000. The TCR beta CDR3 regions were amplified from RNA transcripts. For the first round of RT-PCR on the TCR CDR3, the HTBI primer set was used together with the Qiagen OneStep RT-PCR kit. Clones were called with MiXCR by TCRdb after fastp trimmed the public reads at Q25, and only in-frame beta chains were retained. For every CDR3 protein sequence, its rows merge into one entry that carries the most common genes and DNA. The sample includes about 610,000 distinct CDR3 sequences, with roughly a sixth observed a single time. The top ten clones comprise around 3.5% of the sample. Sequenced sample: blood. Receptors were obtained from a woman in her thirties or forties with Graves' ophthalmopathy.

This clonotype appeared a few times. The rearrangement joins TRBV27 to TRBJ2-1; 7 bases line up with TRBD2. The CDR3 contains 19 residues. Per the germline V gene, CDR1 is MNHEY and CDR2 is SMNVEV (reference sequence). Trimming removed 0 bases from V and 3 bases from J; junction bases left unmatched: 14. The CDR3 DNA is TGTGCCAGCAGTTTATCTGGGTGGCCGGGCGGGAGTATCTACAATGAGCAGTTCTTC. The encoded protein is CASSLSGWPGGSIYNEQFF.

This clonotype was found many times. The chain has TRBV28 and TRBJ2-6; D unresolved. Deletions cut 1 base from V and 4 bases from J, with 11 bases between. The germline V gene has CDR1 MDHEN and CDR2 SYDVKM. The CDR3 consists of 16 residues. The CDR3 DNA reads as TGTGCCAGCAGTTTATTACTGGTGGAGGGGGCCAACGTCCTGACTTTC. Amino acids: CASSLLLVEGANVLTF.

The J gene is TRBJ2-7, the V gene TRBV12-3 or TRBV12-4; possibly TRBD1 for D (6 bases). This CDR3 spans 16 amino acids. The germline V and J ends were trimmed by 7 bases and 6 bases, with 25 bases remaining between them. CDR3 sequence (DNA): TGTGCCAGCAATCGAGGGGGTAGCGTAATTGCTGGCGAGCAGTACTTC. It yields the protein CASNRGGSVIAGEQYF.